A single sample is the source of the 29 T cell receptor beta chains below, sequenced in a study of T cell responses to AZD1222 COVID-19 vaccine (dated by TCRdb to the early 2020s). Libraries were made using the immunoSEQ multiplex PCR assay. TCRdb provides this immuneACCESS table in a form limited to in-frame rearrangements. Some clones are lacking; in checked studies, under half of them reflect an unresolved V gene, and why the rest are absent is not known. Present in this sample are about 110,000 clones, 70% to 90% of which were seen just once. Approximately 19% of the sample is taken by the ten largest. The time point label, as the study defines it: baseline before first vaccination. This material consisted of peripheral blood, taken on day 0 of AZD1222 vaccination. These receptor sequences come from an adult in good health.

The CDR3 DNA follows: TGTGCCAGCAGTCCTGGAAGGTTCCAAGAGACCCAGTACTTC. It is translated as CASSPGRFQETQYF. This chain links TRBV5-4 with TRBJ2-5; D gene ambiguous. Germline CDR1 SGHNT, CDR2 YYREEE (reference sequence). The ends were cut back, 5 bases at V and 1 base at J, with 12 bases in the middle. This CDR3 contains 14 residues.

This CDR3 is CASSVALAGEGEQFF. In nucleotides, the CDR3 is TGTGCCAGCAGCGTTGCCCTGGCGGGTGAGGGTGAGCAGTTCTTC. J is TRBJ2-1 and V is TRBV9, with D tentatively TRBD2 (5 bases). Trimming left V 2 bases short and J 9 bases short, with 18 bases between. The germline V gene has CDR1 SGDLS and CDR2 YYNGEE. The CDR3 extends over 15 amino acids.

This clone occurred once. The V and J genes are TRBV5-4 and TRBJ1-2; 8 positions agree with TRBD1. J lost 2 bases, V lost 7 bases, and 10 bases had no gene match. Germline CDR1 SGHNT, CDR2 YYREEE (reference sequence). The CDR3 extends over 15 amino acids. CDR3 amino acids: CASGQGTISNYGYTF. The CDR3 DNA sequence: TGTGCCAGCGGACAGGGCACAATATCAAACTATGGCTACACCTTC.

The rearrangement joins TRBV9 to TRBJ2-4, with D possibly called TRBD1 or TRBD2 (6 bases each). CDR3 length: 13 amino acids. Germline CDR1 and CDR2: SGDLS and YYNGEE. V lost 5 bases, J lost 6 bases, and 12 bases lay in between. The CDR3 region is CASSSGAGNIQYF. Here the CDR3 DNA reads TGTGCCAGCAGTTCGGGGGCGGGAAACATTCAGTACTTC. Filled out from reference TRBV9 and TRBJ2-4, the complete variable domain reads DSGVTQTPKHLITATGQRVTLRCSPRSGDLSVYWYQQSLDQGLQFLIQYYNGEERAKGNILERFSAQQFPDLHSELNLSSLELGDSALYFCASSSGAGNIQYFGAGTRLSVL.

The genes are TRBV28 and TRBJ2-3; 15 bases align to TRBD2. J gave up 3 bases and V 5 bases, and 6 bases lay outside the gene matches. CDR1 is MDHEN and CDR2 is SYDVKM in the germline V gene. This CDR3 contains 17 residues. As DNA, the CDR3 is TGTGCCAGCAGTCCTTTCGGGACTAGCGGGGGGACAGATACGCAGTATTTT. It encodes CASSPFGTSGGTDTQYF.

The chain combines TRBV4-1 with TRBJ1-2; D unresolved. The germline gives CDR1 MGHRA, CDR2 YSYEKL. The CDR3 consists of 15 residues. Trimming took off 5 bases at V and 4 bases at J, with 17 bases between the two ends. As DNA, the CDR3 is TGCGCCAGCAGCACCTCGGAAGGGCTCGGCTATGGCTACACCTTC. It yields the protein CASSTSEGLGYGYTF.

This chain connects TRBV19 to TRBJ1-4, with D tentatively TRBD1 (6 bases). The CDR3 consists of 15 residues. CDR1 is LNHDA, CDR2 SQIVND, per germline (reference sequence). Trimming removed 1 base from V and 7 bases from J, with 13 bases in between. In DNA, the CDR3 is TGTGCCAGTAGTATAGTCCCAGGGGCAGGTGAAAAACTGTTTTTT. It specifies CASSIVPGAGEKLFF.

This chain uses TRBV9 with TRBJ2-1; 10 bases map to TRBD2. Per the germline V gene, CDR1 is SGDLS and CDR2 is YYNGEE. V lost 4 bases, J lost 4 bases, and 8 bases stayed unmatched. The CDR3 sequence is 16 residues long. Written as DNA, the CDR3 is TGTGCCAGCAGCCCTCCGGGGACTAGCGATTACAATGAGCAGTTCTTC. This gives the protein CASSPPGTSDYNEQFF. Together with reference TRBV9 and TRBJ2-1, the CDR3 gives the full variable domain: DSGVTQTPKHLITATGQRVTLRCSPRSGDLSVYWYQQSLDQGLQFLIQYYNGEERAKGNILERFSAQQFPDLHSELNLSSLELGDSALYFCASSPPGTSDYNEQFFGPGTRLTVL.

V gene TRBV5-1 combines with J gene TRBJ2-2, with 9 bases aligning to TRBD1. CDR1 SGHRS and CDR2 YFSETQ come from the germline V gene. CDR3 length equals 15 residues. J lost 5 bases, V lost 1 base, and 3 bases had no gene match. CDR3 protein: CASSLRDRVTGELFF. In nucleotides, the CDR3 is TGCGCCAGCAGCTTGAGGGACAGGGTAACCGGGGAGCTGTTTTTT.

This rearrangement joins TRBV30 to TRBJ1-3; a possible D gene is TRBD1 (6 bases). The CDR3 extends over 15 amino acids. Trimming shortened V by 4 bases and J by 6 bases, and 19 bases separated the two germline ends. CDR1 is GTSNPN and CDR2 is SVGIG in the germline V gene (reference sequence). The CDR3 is CAWTGTPNMLNTIYF. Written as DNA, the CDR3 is TGTGCCTGGACCGGGACACCGAATATGTTAAACACCATATATTTT. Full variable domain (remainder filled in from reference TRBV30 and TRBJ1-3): SQTIHQWPATLVQPVGSPLSLECTVEGTSNPNLYWYRQAAGRGLQLLFYSVGIGQISSEVPQNLSASRPQDRQFILSSKKLLLSDSGFYLCAWTGTPNMLNTIYFGEGSWLTVV.

The CDR3 is CAIWSQGDTQYF. The CDR3 nucleotides are TGTGCCATCTGGTCCCAGGGGGATACGCAGTATTTT. This rearrangement joins TRBV10-3 to TRBJ2-3; possible D gene TRBD1, 6 bases. V was clipped by 8 bases and J by 6 bases, with 12 bases between them. This CDR3 has 12 amino acids. Per the germline V gene, CDR1 is ENHRY and CDR2 is SYGVKD.

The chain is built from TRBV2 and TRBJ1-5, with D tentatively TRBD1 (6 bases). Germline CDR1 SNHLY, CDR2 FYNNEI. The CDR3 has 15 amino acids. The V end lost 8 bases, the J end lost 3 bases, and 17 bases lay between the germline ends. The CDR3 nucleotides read TGTGCCAGCCTACGGGACACAGGGTTCAATCAGCCCCAGCATTTT. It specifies CASLRDTGFNQPQHF.

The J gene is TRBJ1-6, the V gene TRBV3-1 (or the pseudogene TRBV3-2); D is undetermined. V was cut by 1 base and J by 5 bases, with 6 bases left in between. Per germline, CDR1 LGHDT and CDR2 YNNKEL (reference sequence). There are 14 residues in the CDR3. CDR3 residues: CASSQAQNNSPLHF. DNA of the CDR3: TGTGCCAGCAGCCAAGCACAGAATAATTCACCCCTCCACTTT.

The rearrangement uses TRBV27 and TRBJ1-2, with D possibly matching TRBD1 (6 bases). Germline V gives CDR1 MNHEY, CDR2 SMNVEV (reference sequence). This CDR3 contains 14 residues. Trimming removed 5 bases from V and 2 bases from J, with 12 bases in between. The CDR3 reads CASSTRDKNYGYTF. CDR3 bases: TGTGCCAGCAGTACCCGGGACAAGAACTATGGCTACACCTTC.

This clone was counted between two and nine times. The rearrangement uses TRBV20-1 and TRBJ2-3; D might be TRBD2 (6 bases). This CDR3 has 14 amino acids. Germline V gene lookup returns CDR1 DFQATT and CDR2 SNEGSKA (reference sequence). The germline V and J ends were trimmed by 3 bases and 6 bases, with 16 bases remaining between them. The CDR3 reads CSASLPGRSDTQYF. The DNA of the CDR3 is TGCAGTGCTAGTCTTCCCGGGAGATCCGATACGCAGTATTTT.

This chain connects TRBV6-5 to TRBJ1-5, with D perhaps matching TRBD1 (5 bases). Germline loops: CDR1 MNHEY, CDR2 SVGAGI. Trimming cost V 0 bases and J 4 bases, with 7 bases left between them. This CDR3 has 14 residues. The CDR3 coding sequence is TGTGCCAGCAGTTACTCGTGGGGGAATCAGCCCCAGCATTTT. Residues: CASSYSWGNQPQHF.

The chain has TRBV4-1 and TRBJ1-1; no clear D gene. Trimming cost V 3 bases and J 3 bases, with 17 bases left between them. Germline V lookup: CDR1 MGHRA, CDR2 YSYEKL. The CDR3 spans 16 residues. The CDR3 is CASSQNPGRVDTEAFF. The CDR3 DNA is TGCGCCAGCAGCCAGAATCCGGGGAGGGTGGACACTGAAGCTTTCTTT.

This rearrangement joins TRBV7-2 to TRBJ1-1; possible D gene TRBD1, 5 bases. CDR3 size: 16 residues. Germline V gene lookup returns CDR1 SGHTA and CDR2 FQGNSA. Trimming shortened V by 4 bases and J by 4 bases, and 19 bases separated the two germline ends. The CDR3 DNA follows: TGTGCCAGCAGCTCATACCGTGGCAGGGTAGGCACTGAAGCTTTCTTT. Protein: CASSSYRGRVGTEAFF.

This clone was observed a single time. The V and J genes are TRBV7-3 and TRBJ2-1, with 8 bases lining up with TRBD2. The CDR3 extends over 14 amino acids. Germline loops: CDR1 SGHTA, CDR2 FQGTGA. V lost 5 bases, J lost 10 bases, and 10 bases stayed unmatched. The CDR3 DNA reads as TGTGCCAGCAGCGCCGGGAGGGTCTGGGGCGAGCAGTTCTTC. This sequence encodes CASSAGRVWGEQFF.

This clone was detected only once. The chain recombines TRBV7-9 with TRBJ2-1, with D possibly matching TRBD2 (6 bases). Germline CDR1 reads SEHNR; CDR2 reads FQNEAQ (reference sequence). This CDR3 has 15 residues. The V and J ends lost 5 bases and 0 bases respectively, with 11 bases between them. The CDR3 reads CASSQTRSSYNEQFF. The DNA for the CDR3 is TGTGCCAGCAGCCAGACTAGAAGCTCCTACAATGAGCAGTTCTTC.

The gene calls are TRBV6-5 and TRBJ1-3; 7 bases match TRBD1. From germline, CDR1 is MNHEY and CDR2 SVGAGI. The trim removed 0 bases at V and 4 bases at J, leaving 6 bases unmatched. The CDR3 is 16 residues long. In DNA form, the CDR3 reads TGTGCCAGCAGTTACTCGATAGCAGGGGGAGGAAACACCATATATTTT. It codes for CASSYSIAGGGNTIYF.

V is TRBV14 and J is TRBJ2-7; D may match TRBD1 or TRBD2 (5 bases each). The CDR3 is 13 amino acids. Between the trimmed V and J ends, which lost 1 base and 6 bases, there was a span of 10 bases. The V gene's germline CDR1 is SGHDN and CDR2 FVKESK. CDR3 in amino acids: CASSQVGGAEQYV. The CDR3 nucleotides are TGTGCCAGCAGCCAAGTTGGGGGAGCCGAGCAGTACGTC.

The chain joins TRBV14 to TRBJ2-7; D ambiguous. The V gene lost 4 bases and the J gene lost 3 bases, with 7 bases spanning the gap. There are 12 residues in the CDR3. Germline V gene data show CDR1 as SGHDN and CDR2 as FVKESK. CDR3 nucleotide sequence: TGTGCCAGCAGCCCCTCTATCTACGAGCAGTACTTC. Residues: CASSPSIYEQYF.

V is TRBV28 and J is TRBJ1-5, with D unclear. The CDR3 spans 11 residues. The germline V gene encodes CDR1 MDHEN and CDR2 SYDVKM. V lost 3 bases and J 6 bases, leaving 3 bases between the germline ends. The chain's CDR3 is CASSFSQPQHF. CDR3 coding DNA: TGTGCCAGCAGTTTCAGTCAGCCCCAGCATTTT.

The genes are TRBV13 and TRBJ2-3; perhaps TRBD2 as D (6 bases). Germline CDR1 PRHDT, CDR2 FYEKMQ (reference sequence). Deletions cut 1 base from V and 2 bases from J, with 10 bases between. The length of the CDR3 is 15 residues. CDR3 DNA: TGTGCCAGCAGCTTAGCCGGGAGAGTCACAGATACGCAGTATTTT. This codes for CASSLAGRVTDTQYF. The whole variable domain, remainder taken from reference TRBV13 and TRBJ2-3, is AAGVIQSPRHLIKEKRETATLKCYPIPRHDTVYWYQQGPGQDPQFLISFYEKMQSDKGSIPDRFSAQQFSDYHSELNMSSLELGDSALYFCASSLAGRVTDTQYFGPGTRLTVL.

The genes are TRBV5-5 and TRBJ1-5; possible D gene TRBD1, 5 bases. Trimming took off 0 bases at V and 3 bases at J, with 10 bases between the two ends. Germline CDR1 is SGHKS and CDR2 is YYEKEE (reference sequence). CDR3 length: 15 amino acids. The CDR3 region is CASSLVEGPNQPQHF. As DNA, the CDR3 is TGTGCCAGCAGCTTGGTTGAGGGACCCAATCAGCCCCAGCATTTT.

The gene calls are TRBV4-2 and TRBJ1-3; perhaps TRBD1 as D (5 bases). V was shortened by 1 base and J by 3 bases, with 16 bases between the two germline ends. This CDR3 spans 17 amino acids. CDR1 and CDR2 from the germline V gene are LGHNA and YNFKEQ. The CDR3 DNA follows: TGTGCCAGCAGCCAAGCACCCGGGACTAGACTTGGAAACACCATATATTTT. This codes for CASSQAPGTRLGNTIYF.

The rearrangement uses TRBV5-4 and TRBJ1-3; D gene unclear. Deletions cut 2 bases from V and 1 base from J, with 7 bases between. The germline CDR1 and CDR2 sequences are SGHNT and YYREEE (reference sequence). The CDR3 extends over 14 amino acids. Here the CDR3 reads CASSLEVSGNTIYF. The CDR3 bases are TGTGCCAGCAGCTTAGAGGTTTCTGGAAACACCATATATTTT.

The CDR3 DNA sequence: TGTGCCAGCAGCGGATCCCTAACGATGTCCTACAATGAGCAGTTCTTC. It codes for CASSGSLTMSYNEQFF. This chain joins TRBV9 and TRBJ2-1; no clear D gene. V lost 3 bases and J lost 1, with 14 bases in between. The CDR3 has 16 residues. From germline, CDR1 is SGDLS and CDR2 YYNGEE.